These 2 T cell receptor beta chains were sequenced from one sample in a study of blood T cell repertoires in COVID-19. Generated by immunoSEQ multiplex PCR, the TCRdb table keeps only in-frame clones and is missing some. This sample has just under 85,000 clones, with approximately 82% found just once. Sequencing input: peripheral blood. All receptors derive from a woman in her fifties or sixties with acute or convalescent COVID-19.

The rearrangement links TRBV10-2 to TRBJ2-1; TRBD2 matches 8 bases. CDR1 WSHSY and CDR2 SAAADI come from the germline V gene. The CDR3 runs to 17 residues. V lost 0 bases and J lost 0; bases outside the gene matches: 4. The DNA for the CDR3 is TGCGCCAGCAGTGAGTCGCGAGCGGGGGTCTCCTACAATGAGCAGTTCTTC. This codes for CASSESRAGVSYNEQFF.

In DNA form, the CDR3 reads TGCGCCAGCAGCCCTGGACTAGCGGGGTACAATGAGCAGTTCTTC. This codes for CASSPGLAGYNEQFF. The rearrangement links TRBV4-3 to TRBJ2-1, with 12 bases fitting TRBD2. V was pared by 4 bases and J by 4 bases, with 2 bases of the junction left unmatched. This CDR3 comprises 15 residues. Germline V gene sequence: CDR1 LGHNA, CDR2 YSLEER.